The 2 T cell receptor beta chains presented below share a single source sample, sequenced in a study of blood T cell repertoires in COVID-19. The method was immunoSEQ multiplex PCR; TCRdb's version includes in-frame clones alone and lacks a portion of them. Of about 110,000 clones in the sample, about 86% were seen once. What was sequenced was peripheral blood. All receptors derive from a man older than 75 with acute or convalescent COVID-19.

This chain connects TRBV6-5 to TRBJ2-3; D unclear. Germline V gene data show CDR1 as MNHEY and CDR2 as SVGAGI. The CDR3 has 14 residues. V dropped 7 bases and J dropped 1 base, with 12 bases sitting between them. In DNA, the CDR3 is TGTGCCAGCACCCCCCTGGGCGGCACAGATACGCAGTATTTT. Translation gives CASTPLGGTDTQYF.

The chain carries TRBV18 and TRBJ1-2; weak D call: TRBD1 (6 bases). CDR1 is KGHSH and CDR2 is LQKENI in the germline V gene. V lost 4 bases and J 5 bases, leaving 17 bases between the germline ends. The CDR3 is made up of 15 amino acids. The CDR3: CASSLSAQGEYGYTF. The CDR3 DNA reads TGTGCCAGCTCACTGTCCGCACAGGGCGAATATGGCTACACCTTC.